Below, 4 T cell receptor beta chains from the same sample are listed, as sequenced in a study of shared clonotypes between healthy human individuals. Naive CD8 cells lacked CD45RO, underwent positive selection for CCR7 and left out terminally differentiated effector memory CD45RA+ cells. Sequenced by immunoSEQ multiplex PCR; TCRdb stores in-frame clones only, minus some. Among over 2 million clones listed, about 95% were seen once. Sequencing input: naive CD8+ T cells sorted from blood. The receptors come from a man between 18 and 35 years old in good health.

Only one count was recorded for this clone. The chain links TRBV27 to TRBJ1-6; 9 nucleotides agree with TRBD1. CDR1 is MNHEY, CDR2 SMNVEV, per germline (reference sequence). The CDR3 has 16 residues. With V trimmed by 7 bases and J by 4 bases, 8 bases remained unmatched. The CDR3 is CASTLRDRAYNSPLHF. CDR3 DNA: TGTGCCAGCACCTTAAGGGACAGGGCGTATAATTCACCCCTCCACTTT.

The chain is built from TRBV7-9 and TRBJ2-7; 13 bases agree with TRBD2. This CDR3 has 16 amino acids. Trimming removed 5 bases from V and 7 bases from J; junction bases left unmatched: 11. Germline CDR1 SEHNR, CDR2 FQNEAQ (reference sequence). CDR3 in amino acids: CASSPKTSGGPSEQYF. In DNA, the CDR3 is TGTGCCAGCAGCCCTAAGACTAGCGGGGGGCCCTCAGAGCAGTACTTC.

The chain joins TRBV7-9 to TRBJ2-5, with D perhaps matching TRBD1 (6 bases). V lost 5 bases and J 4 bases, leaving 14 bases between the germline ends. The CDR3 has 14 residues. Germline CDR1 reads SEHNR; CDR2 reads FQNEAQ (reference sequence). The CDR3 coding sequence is TGTGCCAGCAGCCCCACCGTGGGGGCAGAGACCCAGTACTTC. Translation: CASSPTVGAETQYF.

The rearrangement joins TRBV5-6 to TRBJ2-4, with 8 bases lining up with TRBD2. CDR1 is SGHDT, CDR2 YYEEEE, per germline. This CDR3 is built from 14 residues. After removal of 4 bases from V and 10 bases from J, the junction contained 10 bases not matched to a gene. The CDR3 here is CASSPPSGGKIQYF. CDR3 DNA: TGTGCCAGCAGCCCCCCCAGCGGGGGTAAGATTCAGTACTTC. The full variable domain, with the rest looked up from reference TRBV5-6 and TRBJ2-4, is DAGVTQSPTHLIKTRGQQVTLRCSPKSGHDTVSWYQQALGQGPQFIFQYYEEEERQRGNFPDRFSGHQFPNYSSELNVNALLLGDSALYLCASSPPSGGKIQYFGAGTRLSVL.